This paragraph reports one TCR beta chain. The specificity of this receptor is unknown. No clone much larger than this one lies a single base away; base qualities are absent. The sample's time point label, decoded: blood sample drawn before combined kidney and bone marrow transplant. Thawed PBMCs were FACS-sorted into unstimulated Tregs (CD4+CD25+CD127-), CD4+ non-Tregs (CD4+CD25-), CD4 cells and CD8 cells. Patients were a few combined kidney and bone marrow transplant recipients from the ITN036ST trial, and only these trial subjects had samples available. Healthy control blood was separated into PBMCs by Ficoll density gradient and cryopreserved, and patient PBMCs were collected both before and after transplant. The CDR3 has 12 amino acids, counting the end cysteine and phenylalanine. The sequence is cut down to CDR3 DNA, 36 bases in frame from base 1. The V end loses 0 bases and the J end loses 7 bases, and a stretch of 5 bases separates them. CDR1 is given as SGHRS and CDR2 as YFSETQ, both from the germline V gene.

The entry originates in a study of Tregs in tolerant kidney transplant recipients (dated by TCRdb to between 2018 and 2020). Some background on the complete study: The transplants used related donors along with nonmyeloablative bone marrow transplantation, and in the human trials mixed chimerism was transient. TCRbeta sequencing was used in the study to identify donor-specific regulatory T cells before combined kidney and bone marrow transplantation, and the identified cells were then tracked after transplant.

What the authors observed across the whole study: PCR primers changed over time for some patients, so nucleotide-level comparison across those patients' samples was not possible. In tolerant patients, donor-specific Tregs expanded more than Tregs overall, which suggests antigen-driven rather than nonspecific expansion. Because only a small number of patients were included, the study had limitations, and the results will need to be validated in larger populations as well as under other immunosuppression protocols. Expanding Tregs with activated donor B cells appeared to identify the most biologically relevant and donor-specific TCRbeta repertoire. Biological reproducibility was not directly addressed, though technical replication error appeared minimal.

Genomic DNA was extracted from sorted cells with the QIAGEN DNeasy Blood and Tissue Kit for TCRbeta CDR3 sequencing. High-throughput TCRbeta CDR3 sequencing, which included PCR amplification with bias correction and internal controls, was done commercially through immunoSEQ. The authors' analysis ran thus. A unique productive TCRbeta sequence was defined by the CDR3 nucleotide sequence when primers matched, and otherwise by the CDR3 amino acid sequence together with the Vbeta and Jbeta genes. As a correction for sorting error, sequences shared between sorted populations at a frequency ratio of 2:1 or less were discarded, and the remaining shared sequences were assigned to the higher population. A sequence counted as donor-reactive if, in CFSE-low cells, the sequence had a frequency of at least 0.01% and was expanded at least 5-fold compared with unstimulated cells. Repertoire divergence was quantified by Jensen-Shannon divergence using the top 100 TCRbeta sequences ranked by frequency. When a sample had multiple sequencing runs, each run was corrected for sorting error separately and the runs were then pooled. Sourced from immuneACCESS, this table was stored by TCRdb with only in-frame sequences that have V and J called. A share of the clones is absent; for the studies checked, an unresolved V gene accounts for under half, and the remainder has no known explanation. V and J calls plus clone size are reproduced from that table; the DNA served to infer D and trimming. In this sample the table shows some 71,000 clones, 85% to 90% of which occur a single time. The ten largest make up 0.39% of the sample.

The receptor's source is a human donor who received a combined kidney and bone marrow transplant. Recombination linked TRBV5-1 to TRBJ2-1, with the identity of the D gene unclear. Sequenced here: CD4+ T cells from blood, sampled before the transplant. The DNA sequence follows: TGCGCCAGCAGCTTGGCCTTGAATGAGCAGTTCTTC. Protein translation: CASSLALNEQFF.